These 30 T cell receptor beta chains were sequenced from one sample in a study of blood T cell repertoires in COVID-19. Data came from immunoSEQ multiplex PCR; TCRdb stores just in-frame clones and leaves some out. The repertoire has around 300,000 clones, 85% to 90% of them found once; the top ten carry approximately 1.8%. The sequenced sample consisted of PBMCs or T cells enriched from blood (not recorded which). These TCRs come from a woman aged 55-69 years who had recovered from COVID-19.

J is TRBJ2-7 and V is TRBV5-1; D may be TRBD2 (7 bases). Germline assignment: CDR1 SGHRS and CDR2 YFSETQ. CDR3 length: 16 residues. The V end was cut by 0 bases, the J end by 7 bases, with 20 bases between. The chain's CDR3 is CASSLAGGLAAGEQYF. CDR3 nucleotide sequence: TGCGCCAGCAGCTTGGCCGGGGGGCTAGCGGCGGGAGAGCAGTACTTC.

The rearrangement joins TRBV5-1 to TRBJ1-4; D perhaps matches TRBD1 (6 bases). Germline V gene sequence: CDR1 SGHRS, CDR2 YFSETQ. The CDR3 covers 13 residues. The ends were cut back, 6 bases at V and 4 bases at J, with 10 bases in the middle. The CDR3, as DNA: TGCGCCAGCAAGGACAGTTATAATGAAAAACTGTTTTTT. Encoded protein: CASKDSYNEKLFF.

J is TRBJ2-7 and V is TRBV5-1; TRBD1 matches 9 bases. Germline trimming cut 3 bases from V and 4 bases from J; bases unmatched to any gene: 11. Germline CDR1 and CDR2: SGHRS and YFSETQ. The CDR3 runs 16 residues. CDR3 residues: CASSSSTGGVGYEQYF. The CDR3 bases are TGCGCCAGCAGCTCCTCTACAGGGGGCGTAGGGTACGAGCAGTACTTC.

The CDR3 coding sequence is TGTGCCAGCAGGTCTGGACAGTGGGTTGAGACCCAGTACTTC. It yields the protein CASRSGQWVETQYF. V gene TRBV27 combines with J gene TRBJ2-5; weak D call: TRBD1 (6 bases). Germline V CDR1 and CDR2: MNHEY, SMNVEV (reference sequence). V dropped 6 bases and J dropped 5 bases, with 16 bases sitting between them. The CDR3 runs to 14 residues.

The chain recombines TRBV15 with TRBJ2-2; possible D gene TRBD1, 5 bases. The CDR3 loop spans 14 amino acids. CDR1 and CDR2 (germline): LNHNV, YYDKDF (reference sequence). V gave up 5 bases and J gave up 1 base, with 8 bases separating them. The CDR3 DNA reads as TGTGCCACCAGCGGACACAGGAACACCGGGGAGCTGTTTTTT. Translation gives CATSGHRNTGELFF.

This clone has only one observation. This chain uses TRBV6-5 with TRBJ1-2; a weak D match, TRBD1 (6 bases). With 4 bases removed from V and 2 bases from J, the gap between germline ends came to 14 bases. This CDR3 has 15 residues. Germline V lookup: CDR1 MNHEY, CDR2 SVGAGI. CDR3 nucleotide sequence: TGTGCCAGCAGTTGGGGACGACAGGTCAACTATGGCTACACCTTC. It codes for CASSWGRQVNYGYTF.

V gene TRBV9 combines with J gene TRBJ1-5; a weak D match, TRBD1 (5 bases). V lost 5 bases, J lost 1 base, and 10 bases lay in between. There are 14 residues in the CDR3. Per the germline V gene, CDR1 is SGDLS and CDR2 is YYNGEE. The CDR3 region has the DNA TGTGCCAGCAGTGGAGGGGACAGCAATCAGCCCCAGCATTTT. This codes for CASSGGDSNQPQHF.

The genes are TRBV24-1 and TRBJ2-7; the match to TRBD2 covers 12 bases. Germline V CDR1 and CDR2: KGHDR, SFDVKD. The V segment lost 4 bases and the J segment 6 bases; nucleotides outside the gene matches: 15. This CDR3 comprises 18 residues. The CDR3 nucleotides are TGTGCCACCAGTGACTCTAACCCGACTAGCGGGAGACATCTCGAGCAGTACTTC. It codes for CATSDSNPTSGRHLEQYF.

The sample holds one count of this clone. The chain employs TRBV28 and TRBJ1-2; 7 nucleotides line up with TRBD1. The CDR3 is 14 amino acids. The germline V gene has CDR1 MDHEN and CDR2 SYDVKM. The J segment lost 4 bases and the V segment lost 7 bases, leaving 9 bases of the junction unmatched. The CDR3 protein is CASNSGQRFYGYTF. The CDR3 DNA is TGTGCCAGCAACTCGGGACAGCGATTCTATGGCTACACCTTC.

The gene calls are TRBV6-5 and TRBJ2-7, with 9 bases matching TRBD1. V was pared by 6 bases and J by 3 bases, with 6 bases of the junction left unmatched. This CDR3 comprises 14 residues. The germline V gene encodes CDR1 MNHEY and CDR2 SVGAGI. The CDR3 protein is CASRPGQGLYEQYF. The CDR3 DNA reads as TGTGCCAGCAGACCGGGACAGGGACTCTACGAGCAGTACTTC.

The chain has TRBV5-1 and TRBJ2-5; 8 bases map to TRBD1. The J segment lost 8 bases and the V segment lost 0 bases, leaving 6 bases of the junction unmatched. CDR1 is SGHRS, CDR2 YFSETQ, per germline. The CDR3 sequence is 14 residues long. The CDR3 DNA reads TGCGCCAGCAGCTTGGCGGACAGGGTCGACACCCAGTACTTC. As protein: CASSLADRVDTQYF.

The J gene is TRBJ2-7, the V gene TRBV5-1, with D tentatively TRBD2 (5 bases). V was pared by 0 bases and J by 0 bases, with 13 bases between. The CDR3 runs 16 residues. In germline, CDR1 is SGHRS, CDR2 YFSETQ. The CDR3 DNA is TGCGCCAGCAGCTTGGGTATAACGGGGAGCTCCTACGAGCAGTACTTC. This encodes CASSLGITGSSYEQYF.

In its sample, this clone was seen a few times. This chain links TRBV5-1 with TRBJ1-5, with a tentative D call TRBD1 (5 bases). The CDR3 extends over 14 amino acids. V was cut by 7 bases and J by 0 bases, with 11 bases left in between. Germline CDR1 and CDR2: SGHRS and YFSETQ. The DNA for the CDR3 is TGCGCCAGCCCTCGGACAAATAGCAATCAGCCCCAGCATTTT. Protein: CASPRTNSNQPQHF. Drawing the rest from reference TRBV5-1 and TRBJ1-5, the complete variable domain is KAGVTQTPRYLIKTRGQQVTLSCSPISGHRSVSWYQQTPGQGLQFLFEYFSETQRNKGNFPGRFSGRQFSNSRSEMNVSTLELGDSALYLCASPRTNSNQPQHFGDGTRLSIL.

The V call is TRBV18, the J call TRBJ2-7; no reliable D call. There are 13 residues in the CDR3. Germline V gene data show CDR1 as KGHSH and CDR2 as LQKENI. Trimming shortened V by 2 bases and J by 2 bases, and 7 bases separated the two germline ends. The CDR3 loop reads CASSPDSPYEQYF. The CDR3 bases are TGTGCCAGCTCACCAGACTCCCCCTACGAGCAGTACTTC.

Regarding this clone: The sample has other DNA sequences that encode this CDR3 too. This chain links TRBV28 with TRBJ2-5; the D gene is possibly TRBD2 (5 bases). The germline V gene encodes CDR1 MDHEN and CDR2 SYDVKM. This CDR3 is built from 14 residues. Trimming removed 3 bases from V and 1 base from J, with 9 bases in between. Written as DNA, the CDR3 is TGTGCCAGCAGTTTGACGGGGTCCCAAGAGACCCAGTACTTC. Encoded protein: CASSLTGSQETQYF.

The chain recombines TRBV11-3 with TRBJ1-1, with D tentatively TRBD1 (6 bases). The CDR3 contains 13 residues. The ends were cut back, 6 bases at V and 3 bases at J, with 11 bases in the middle. From germline, CDR1 is SGHNT and CDR2 YENEEA. The CDR3 loop reads CASRPGQYTEAFF. The CDR3 coding sequence is TGTGCCAGCAGACCCGGACAGTACACTGAAGCTTTCTTT.

This sequence joins TRBV28 and TRBJ2-5; D possibly corresponds to TRBD2 (7 bases). Germline-derived CDR1 and CDR2 are MDHEN and SYDVKM. Trimming left V 3 bases short and J 4 bases short, with 15 bases between. The CDR3 totals 15 residues. Here the CDR3 reads CASSFNRGGRETQYF. Here the CDR3 DNA reads TGTGCCAGCAGTTTTAATAGGGGGGGAAGAGAGACCCAGTACTTC.

The chain uses TRBV6-6 and TRBJ1-6; a weak D match, TRBD1 (5 bases). The CDR3 is made up of 13 amino acids. From germline, CDR1 is MNHNY and CDR2 SVGAGI (reference sequence). Deletions cut 5 bases from V and 9 bases from J, with 11 bases between. CDR3 nucleotide sequence: TGTGCCAGCAGTAAAACAGGATCTTCACCCCTCCACTTT. Amino acids: CASSKTGSSPLHF.

The chain has TRBV5-4 and TRBJ2-6; D not certain. With 4 bases removed from V and 11 bases from J, the gap between germline ends came to 7 bases. The CDR3 covers 11 residues. Germline loops: CDR1 SGHNT, CDR2 YYREEE (reference sequence). CDR3 DNA sequence: TGTGCCAGCAGCGCTAAATACGTCCTGACTTTC. This codes for CASSAKYVLTF.

This clone has only a few counts. This specimen includes other DNA sequences encoding the same CDR3. This sequence joins TRBV29-1 and TRBJ1-2; TRBD1 agrees at 11 bases. Germline V gene lookup returns CDR1 SQVTM and CDR2 ANQGSEA. V lost 6 bases and J lost 5; bases outside the gene matches: 2. The CDR3 is 12 amino acids. CDR3 sequence reads: CSVGTGGYGYTF. For the CDR3, the DNA is TGCAGCGTGGGGACAGGGGGATATGGCTACACCTTC.

The chain carries TRBV2 and TRBJ2-5, with 11 bases matching TRBD1. The germline CDR1 and CDR2 sequences are SNHLY and FYNNEI. CDR3 length: 16 residues. V lost 6 bases to trimming and J lost 2 bases; unmatched junction nucleotides: 8. The CDR3 reads CASRRTGGLWQETQYF. Here the CDR3 DNA reads TGTGCCAGCAGGCGGACAGGGGGCTTGTGGCAAGAGACCCAGTACTTC.

The chain couples TRBV2 to TRBJ1-4, with TRBD1 matching over 7 bases. The J segment lost 8 bases and the V segment lost 7 bases, leaving 10 bases of the junction unmatched. Germline-derived CDR1 and CDR2 are SNHLY and FYNNEI. This CDR3 contains 14 residues. CDR3 region: CASTYRGPREKLFF. The CDR3 region has the DNA TGTGCCAGCACTTACAGGGGCCCCAGGGAAAAACTGTTTTTT.

The CDR3 nucleotides are TGTGCCAGCAGCACCGGACAGGGCAATCAAGAGACCCAGTACTTC. The encoded protein is CASSTGQGNQETQYF. The rearrangement joins TRBV7-8 to TRBJ2-5; TRBD1 matches at 8 bases. The length of the CDR3 is 15 residues. Germline assignment: CDR1 SGHVS and CDR2 FQNEAQ. Losses at the gene ends were 5 bases for V and 2 bases for J; bases not matched to a gene: 7.

J is TRBJ2-7 and V is TRBV4-2; the match to TRBD2 covers 9 bases. Germline loops: CDR1 LGHNA, CDR2 YNFKEQ. V lost 0 bases and J lost 0; bases outside the gene matches: 3. The CDR3 runs 16 residues. The CDR3 spells CASSQDPAGGSYEQYF. CDR3 nucleotide sequence: TGTGCCAGCAGCCAAGACCCAGCGGGGGGCTCCTACGAGCAGTACTTC.

This clone was observed a single time. The genes are TRBV7-3 and TRBJ2-1; 9 bases match TRBD1. Per the germline V gene, CDR1 is SGHTA and CDR2 is FQGTGA. This CDR3 comprises 15 residues. J was trimmed by 1 base and V by 4 bases; bases with no gene match: 2. CDR3 sequence reads: CASSSQGASYNEQFF. The CDR3 DNA reads TGTGCCAGCAGCTCACAGGGGGCTTCCTACAATGAGCAGTTCTTC.

The chain joins TRBV18 to TRBJ1-1; D remains ambiguous. In germline, CDR1 is KGHSH, CDR2 LQKENI. Trimming removed 2 bases at V and 7 bases at J, with 8 bases between. This CDR3 has 12 residues. Written as DNA, the CDR3 is TGTGCCAGCTCACCAGGGCAGGTTGAAGCTTTCTTT. It yields the protein CASSPGQVEAFF.

The V and J genes are TRBV28 and TRBJ2-6; the D gene is possibly TRBD2 (6 bases). CDR1 is MDHEN, CDR2 SYDVKM, per germline. This CDR3 region has 16 residues. V lost 10 bases and J 1 base, leaving 17 bases between the germline ends. CDR3 amino acids: CATQDRGGSGANVLTF. The CDR3 bases are TGTGCCACCCAGGACCGTGGAGGGTCTGGGGCCAACGTCCTGACTTTC.

The CDR3 here is CASSLSPTHGEQYF. The CDR3 bases are TGTGCCAGCAGTTTATCGCCTACCCACGGCGAGCAGTACTTC. This chain links TRBV27 with TRBJ2-7; D gene unclear. Per germline, CDR1 MNHEY and CDR2 SMNVEV (reference sequence). There are 14 residues in the CDR3. V gave up 0 bases and J gave up 6 bases, with 12 bases separating them.

The V call is TRBV3-1 (or the pseudogene TRBV3-2), the J call TRBJ1-6; D remains unclear. Looked up from germline, CDR1 is LGHDT and CDR2 is YNNKEL (reference sequence). This CDR3 has 14 residues. V dropped 1 base and J dropped 7 bases, with 8 bases sitting between them. CDR3 loop: CASSQGPENSPLHF. Written as DNA, the CDR3 is TGTGCCAGCAGCCAAGGCCCAGAAAATTCACCCCTCCACTTT.

V and J are TRBV28 and TRBJ1-2, with TRBD1 identical over 8 bases. The CDR3 extends over 12 amino acids. V trimming: 11 bases; J trimming: 8 bases; junction bases outside the gene matches: 10. Germline CDR1 reads MDHEN; CDR2 reads SYDVKM. In DNA, the CDR3 is TGTGCCCACAGGGGGAACCTTAGGGGCTACACCTTC. Translation: CAHRGNLRGYTF.